This TCR beta chain was observed in a study of post-analysis software for immune sequencing data. Study observations and caveats: TRBV5-6, TRBV5-1 and TRBV20-1 were among 4 or 5 TRBV segments more frequent in patients than controls.

cDNA libraries for TCR beta contained unique molecular identifiers. MiXCR, applied by TCRdb to the PCR reads, yields one record per CDR3 protein. The data contain around 700,000 distinct CDR3 sequences, approximately 60% of them singletons. For this clonotype: Its specificity is not known.

V shed 1 base and J shed 5 bases, with 13 bases lying between them. CDR3 length: 14 amino acids. CDR1 and CDR2 from the germline V gene are SGHRS and YFSETQ. The chain couples TRBV5-1 to TRBJ2-7, with a tentative D call TRBD1 (6 bases). Sequenced sample: blood. This clonotype was sampled from a girl aged 2 to 10 with multiple sclerosis. The CDR3: CASSLSPQGHEQYF. The CDR3, as DNA: TGCGCCAGCAGCTTGTCCCCGCAGGGGCACGAGCAGTACTTC.